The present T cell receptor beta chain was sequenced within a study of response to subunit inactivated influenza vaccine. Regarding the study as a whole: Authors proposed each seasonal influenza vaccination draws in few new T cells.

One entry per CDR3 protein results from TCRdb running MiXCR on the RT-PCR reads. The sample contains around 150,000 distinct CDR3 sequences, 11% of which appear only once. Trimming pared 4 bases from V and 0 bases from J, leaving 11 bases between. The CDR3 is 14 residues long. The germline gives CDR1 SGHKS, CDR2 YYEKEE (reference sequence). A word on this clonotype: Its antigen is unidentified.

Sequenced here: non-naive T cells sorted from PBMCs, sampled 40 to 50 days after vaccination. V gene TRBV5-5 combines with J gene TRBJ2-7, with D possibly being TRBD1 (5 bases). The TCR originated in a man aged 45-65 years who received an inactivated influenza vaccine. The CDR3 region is CASSEDNISYEQYF. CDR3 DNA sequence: TGTGCCAGCAGCGAGGACAATATCTCCTACGAGCAGTACTTC.